The entry below describes one T cell receptor beta chain. Its antigen is not identified. The sample originates from a study of OX40 agonist ivuxolimab in advanced cancers. Study findings and constraints: Both blood CD4+ and CD8+ T cells showed clonal growth by week 6 at 0.1 to 3.0 mg/kg. Partly responding patients at 0.1-3.0 mg/kg showed some of the smallest clonal expansion. The specificity for antigen of the expanded peripheral T cells was not determined.

Here immunoSEQ multiplex PCR was the method, and the copy in TCRdb shows in-frame clones only, minus some. The data contain under 80,000 clones, about 85% of them singletons. Blood sampling took place at baseline, cycle 4 day 1, and cycle 7 day 1. The sequencing used CD4+ or CD8+ T cells sorted from blood, collected in a trial of the OX40 agonist ivuxolimab. The TCR originated in an adult with an advanced solid tumor such as melanoma, head and neck, liver or kidney cancer.

As DNA, the CDR3 is TGTGCCAGCAGCTTGATGTTCGGGACAGCCACGCTGAACACTGAAGCTTTCTTT. Translating it yields CASSLMFGTATLNTEAFF. This sequence joins TRBV5-8 and TRBJ1-1; TRBD1 matches 7 bases. After removal of 1 base from V and 0 bases from J, the junction contained 12 bases not matched to a gene. This CDR3 region has 18 residues. Germline lookup yields CDR1 SGHTS and CDR2 YDEGEE.